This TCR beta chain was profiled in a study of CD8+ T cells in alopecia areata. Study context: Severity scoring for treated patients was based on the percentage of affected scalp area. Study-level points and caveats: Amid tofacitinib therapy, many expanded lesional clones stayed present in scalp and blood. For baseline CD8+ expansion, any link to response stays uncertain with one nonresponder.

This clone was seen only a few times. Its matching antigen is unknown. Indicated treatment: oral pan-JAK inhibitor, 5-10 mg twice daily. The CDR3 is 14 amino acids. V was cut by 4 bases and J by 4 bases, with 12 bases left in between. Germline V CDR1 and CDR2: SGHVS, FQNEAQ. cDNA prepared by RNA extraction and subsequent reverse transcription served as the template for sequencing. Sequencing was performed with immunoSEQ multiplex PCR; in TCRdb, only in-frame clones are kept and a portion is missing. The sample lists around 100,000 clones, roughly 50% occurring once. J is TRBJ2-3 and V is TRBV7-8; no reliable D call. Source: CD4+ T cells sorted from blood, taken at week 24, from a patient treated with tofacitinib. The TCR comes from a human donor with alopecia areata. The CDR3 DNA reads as TGTGCCAGCAGCTCAGAAGGGATATCAGATACGCAGTATTTT. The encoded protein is CASSSEGISDTQYF.